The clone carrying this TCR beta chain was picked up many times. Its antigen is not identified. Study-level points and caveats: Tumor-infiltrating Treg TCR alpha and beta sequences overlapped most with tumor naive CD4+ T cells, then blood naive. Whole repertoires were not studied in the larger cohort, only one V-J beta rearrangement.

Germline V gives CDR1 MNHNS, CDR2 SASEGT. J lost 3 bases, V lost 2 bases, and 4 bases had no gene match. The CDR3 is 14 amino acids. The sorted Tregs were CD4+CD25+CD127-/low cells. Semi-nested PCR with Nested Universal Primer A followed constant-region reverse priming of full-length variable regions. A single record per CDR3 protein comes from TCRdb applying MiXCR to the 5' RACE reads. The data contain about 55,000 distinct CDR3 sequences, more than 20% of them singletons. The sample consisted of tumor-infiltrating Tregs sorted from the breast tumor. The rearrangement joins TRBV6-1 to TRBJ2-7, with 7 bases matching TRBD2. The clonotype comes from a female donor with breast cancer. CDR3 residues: CASSESGGFYEQYF. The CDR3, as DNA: TGTGCCAGCAGTGAATCGGGGGGTTTCTACGAGCAGTACTTC.